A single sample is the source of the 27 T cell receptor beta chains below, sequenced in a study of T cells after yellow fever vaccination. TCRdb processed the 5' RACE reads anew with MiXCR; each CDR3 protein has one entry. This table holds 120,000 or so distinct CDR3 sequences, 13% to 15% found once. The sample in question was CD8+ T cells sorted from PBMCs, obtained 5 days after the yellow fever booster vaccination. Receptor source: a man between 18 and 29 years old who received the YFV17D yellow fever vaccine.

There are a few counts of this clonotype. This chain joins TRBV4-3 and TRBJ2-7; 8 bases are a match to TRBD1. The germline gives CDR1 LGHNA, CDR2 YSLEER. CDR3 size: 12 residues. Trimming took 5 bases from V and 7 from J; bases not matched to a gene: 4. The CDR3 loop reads CASSIRGREQYV. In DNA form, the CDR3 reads TGCGCCAGCAGCATCAGGGGGCGAGAGCAGTACGTC.

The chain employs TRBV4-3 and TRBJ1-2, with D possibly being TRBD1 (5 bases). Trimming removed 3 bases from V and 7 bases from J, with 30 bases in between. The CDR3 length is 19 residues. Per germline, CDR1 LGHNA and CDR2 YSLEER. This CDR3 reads CASSHDPARVIRIESGYTF. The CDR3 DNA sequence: TGCGCCAGCAGCCATGATCCTGCCAGGGTGATCAGAATCGAGAGTGGCTACACCTTC.

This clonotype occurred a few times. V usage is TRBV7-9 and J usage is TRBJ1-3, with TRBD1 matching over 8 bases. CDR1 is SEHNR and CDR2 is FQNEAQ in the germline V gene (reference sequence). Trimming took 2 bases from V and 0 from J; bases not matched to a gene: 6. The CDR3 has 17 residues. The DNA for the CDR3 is TGTGCCAGCAGCTTATGGCAGGGGGCCTACTCTGGAAACACCATATATTTT. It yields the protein CASSLWQGAYSGNTIYF.

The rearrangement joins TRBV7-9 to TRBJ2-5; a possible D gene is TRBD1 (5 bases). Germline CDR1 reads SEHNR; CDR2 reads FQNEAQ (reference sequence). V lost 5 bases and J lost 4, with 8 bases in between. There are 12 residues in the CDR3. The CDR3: CASSPQGETQYF. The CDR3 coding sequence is TGTGCCAGCAGCCCCCAGGGAGAGACCCAGTACTTC.

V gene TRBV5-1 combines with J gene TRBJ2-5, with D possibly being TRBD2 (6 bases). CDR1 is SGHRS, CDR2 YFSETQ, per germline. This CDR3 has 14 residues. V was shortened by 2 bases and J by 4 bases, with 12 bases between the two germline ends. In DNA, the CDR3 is TGCGCCAGCAGCTTTTTTGTGGGAGGAGAGACCCAGTACTTC. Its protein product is CASSFFVGGETQYF.

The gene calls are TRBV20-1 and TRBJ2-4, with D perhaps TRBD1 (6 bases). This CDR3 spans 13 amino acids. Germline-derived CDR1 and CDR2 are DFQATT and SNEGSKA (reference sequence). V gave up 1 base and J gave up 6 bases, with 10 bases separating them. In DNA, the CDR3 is TGCAGTGCTAGAGGCCGGACAGTAAACATTCAGTACTTC. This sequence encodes CSARGRTVNIQYF.

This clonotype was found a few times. DNA of the CDR3: TGTGCCAGCTCACCACCGTTCCAAACTAGCACAGATACGCAGTATTTT. Translating gives CASSPPFQTSTDTQYF. This chain uses TRBV18 with TRBJ2-3; D unclear. Germline lookup yields CDR1 KGHSH and CDR2 LQKENI. The CDR3 is 16 residues long. V was shortened by 0 bases and J by 0 bases, with 10 bases between the two germline ends.

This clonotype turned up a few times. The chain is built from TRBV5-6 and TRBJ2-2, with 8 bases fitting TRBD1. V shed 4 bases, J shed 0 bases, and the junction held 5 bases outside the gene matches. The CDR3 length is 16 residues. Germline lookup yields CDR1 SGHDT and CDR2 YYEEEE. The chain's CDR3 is CASSPVDRANTGELFF. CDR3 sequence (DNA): TGTGCCAGCAGCCCGGTGGACAGGGCGAACACCGGGGAGCTGTTTTTT.

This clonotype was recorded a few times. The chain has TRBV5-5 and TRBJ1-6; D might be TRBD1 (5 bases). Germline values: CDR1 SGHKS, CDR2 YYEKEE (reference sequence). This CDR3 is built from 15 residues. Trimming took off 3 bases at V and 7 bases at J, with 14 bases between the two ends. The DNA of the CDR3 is TGTGCCAGCAGCTGGGCGACCCAGGGAAATTCACCCCTCCACTTT. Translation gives CASSWATQGNSPLHF.

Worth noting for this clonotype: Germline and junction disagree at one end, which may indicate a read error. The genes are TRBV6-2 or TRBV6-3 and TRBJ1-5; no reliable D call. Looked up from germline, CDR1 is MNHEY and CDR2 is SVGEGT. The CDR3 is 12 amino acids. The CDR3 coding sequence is TGTGCCAGCGGTCGATTACTTCAGCCCCTGCATTTT. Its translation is CASGRLLQPLHF.

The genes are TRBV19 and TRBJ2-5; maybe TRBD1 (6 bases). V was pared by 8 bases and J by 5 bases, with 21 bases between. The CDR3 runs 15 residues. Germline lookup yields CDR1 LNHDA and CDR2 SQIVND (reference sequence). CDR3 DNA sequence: TGTGCCAGTGGCAACCTGCCAGGGGTTAGGGAGACCCAGTACTTC. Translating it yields CASGNLPGVRETQYF. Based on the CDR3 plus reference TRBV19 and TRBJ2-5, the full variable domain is DGGITQSPKYLFRKEGQNVTLSCEQNLNHDAMYWYRQDPGQGLRLIYYSQIVNDFQKGDIAEGYSVSREKKESFPLTVTSAQKNPTAFYLCASGNLPGVRETQYFGPGTRLLVL.

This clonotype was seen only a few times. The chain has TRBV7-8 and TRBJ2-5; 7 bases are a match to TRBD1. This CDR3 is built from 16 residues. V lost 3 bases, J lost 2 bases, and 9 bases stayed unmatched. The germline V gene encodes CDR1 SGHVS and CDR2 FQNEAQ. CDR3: CASSFEGAHLQETQYF. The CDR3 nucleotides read TGTGCCAGCAGCTTTGAGGGGGCCCACTTACAAGAGACCCAGTACTTC.

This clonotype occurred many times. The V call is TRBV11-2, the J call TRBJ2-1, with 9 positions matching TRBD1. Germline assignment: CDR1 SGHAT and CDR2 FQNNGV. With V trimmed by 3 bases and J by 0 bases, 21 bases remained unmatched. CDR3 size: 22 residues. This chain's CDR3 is CASSFDFVLGTGPFLSYNEQFF. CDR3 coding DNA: TGTGCCAGCAGCTTCGATTTCGTGTTGGGGACAGGGCCCTTCCTCTCCTACAATGAGCAGTTCTTC.

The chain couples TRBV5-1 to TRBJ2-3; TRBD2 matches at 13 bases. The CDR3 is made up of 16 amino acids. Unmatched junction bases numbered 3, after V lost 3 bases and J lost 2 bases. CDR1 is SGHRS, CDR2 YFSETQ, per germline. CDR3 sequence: CASSSGTSGATDTQYF. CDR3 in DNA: TGCGCCAGCAGCTCCGGGACTAGCGGGGCCACAGATACGCAGTATTTT.

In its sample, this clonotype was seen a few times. The CDR3, as DNA: TGTGCCAGCAGTACTACTAGCGGGGGAGTTTCTATCACAGATACGCAGTATTTT. Its protein product is CASSTTSGGVSITDTQYF. The rearrangement links TRBV2 to TRBJ2-3; 11 bases match TRBD2. Germline V CDR1 and CDR2: SNHLY, FYNNEI. The CDR3 sequence is 18 residues long. V shed 5 bases and J 2 bases; nucleotides not matched to a gene: 12. The full variable domain, completed using reference TRBV2 and TRBJ2-3, is EPEVTQTPSHQVTQMGQEVILRCVPISNHLYFYWYRQILGQKVEFLVSFYNNEISEKSEIFDDQFSVERPDGSNFTLKIRSTKLEDSAMYFCASSTTSGGVSITDTQYFGPGTRLTVL.

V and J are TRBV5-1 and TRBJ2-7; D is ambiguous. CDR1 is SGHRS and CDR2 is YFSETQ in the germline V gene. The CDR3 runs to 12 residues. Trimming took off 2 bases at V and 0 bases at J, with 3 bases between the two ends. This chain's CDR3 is CASSFDSYEQYF. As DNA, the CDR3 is TGCGCCAGCAGCTTTGACTCCTACGAGCAGTACTTC.

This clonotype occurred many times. The chain's CDR3 is CASSQILAGNEQYF. In nucleotides, the CDR3 is TGTGCCAGCAGCCAAATTCTAGCGGGGAACGAGCAGTACTTC. The chain joins TRBV3-1 to TRBJ2-7, with 9 positions matching TRBD2. V lost 2 bases, J lost 5 bases, and 4 bases stayed unmatched. There are 14 residues in the CDR3. Germline V gene lookup returns CDR1 LGHDT and CDR2 YNNKEL (reference sequence).

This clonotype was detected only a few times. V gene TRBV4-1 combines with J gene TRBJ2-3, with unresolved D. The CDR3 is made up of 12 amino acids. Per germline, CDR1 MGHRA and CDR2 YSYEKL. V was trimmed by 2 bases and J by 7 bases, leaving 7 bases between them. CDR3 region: CASSQPLHTQYF. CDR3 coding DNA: TGCGCCAGCAGCCAACCACTCCATACGCAGTATTTT.

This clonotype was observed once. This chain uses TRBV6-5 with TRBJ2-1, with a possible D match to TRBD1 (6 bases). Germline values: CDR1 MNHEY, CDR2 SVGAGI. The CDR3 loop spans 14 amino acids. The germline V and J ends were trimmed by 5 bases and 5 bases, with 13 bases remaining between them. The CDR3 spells CASSHRPGDNEQFF. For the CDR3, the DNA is TGTGCCAGCAGTCACAGACCAGGGGACAATGAGCAGTTCTTC.

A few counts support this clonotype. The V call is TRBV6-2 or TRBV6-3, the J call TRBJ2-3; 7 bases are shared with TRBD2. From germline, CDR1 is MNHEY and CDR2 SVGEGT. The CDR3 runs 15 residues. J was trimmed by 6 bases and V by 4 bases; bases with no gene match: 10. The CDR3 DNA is TGTGCCAGCAGTTTAGTTGCCAGCGGGGTGGATACGCAGTATTTT. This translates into CASSLVASGVDTQYF.

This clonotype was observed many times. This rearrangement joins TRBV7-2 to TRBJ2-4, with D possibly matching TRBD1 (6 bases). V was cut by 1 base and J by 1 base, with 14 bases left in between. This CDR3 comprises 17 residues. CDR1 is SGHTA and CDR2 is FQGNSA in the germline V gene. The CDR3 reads CASSLVYAGAAKNIQYF. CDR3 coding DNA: TGTGCCAGCAGCTTAGTTTATGCAGGGGCGGCCAAAAACATTCAGTACTTC.

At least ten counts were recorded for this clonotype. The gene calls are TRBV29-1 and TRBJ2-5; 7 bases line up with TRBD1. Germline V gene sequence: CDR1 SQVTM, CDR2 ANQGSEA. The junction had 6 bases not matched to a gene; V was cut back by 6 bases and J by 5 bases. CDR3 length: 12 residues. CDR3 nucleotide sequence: TGCAGCGTAACAGGGGTCGAGGAGACCCAGTACTTC. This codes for CSVTGVEETQYF.

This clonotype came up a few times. CDR3 residues: CASGDRYFGQPQHF. CDR3 in DNA: TGTGCCAGCGGGGACAGGTATTTCGGTCAGCCCCAGCATTTT. This sequence joins TRBV2 and TRBJ1-5; TRBD1 aligns across 8 bases. The V segment lost 8 bases and the J segment 6 bases; nucleotides outside the gene matches: 9. Germline V gene sequence: CDR1 SNHLY, CDR2 FYNNEI. The CDR3 has 14 residues.

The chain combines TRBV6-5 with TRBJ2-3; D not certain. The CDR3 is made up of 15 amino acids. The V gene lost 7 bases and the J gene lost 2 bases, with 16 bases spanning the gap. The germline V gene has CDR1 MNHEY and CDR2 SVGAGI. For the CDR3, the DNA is TGTGCCAGCACGAAGACGGTGGGCAACACAGATACGCAGTATTTT. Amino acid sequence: CASTKTVGNTDTQYF.

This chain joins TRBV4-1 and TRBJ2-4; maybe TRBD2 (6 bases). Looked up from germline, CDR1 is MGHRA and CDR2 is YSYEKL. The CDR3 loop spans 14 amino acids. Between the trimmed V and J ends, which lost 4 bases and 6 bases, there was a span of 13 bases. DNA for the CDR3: TGCGCCAGCAGCCTTTACCGGGACTTAAACATTCAGTACTTC. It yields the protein CASSLYRDLNIQYF.

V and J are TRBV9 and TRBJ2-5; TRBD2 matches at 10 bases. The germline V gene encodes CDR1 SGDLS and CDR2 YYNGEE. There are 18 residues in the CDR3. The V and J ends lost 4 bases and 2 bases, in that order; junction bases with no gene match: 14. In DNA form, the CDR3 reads TGTGCCAGCAGCTTACGGTCAGCGGGGGGGCCGGAGCAAGAGACCCAGTACTTC. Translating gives CASSLRSAGGPEQETQYF.

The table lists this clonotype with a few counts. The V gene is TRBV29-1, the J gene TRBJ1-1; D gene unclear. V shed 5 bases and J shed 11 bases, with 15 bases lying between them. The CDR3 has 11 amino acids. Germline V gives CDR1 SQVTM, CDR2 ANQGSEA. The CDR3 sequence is CSVLELTEAFF. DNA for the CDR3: TGCAGCGTTCTCGAACTAACGGAGGCTTTCTTT.